This record covers a single T cell receptor beta chain. After removal of 3 bases from V and 3 bases from J, the junction contained 5 bases not matched to a gene. CDR3 length: 14 amino acids. The germline CDR1 and CDR2 sequences are SGDLS and YYNGEE. The data originate from a study of blood T cell repertoires in COVID-19. In the study overall: COVID-19 samples collected from the United States, Italy and Spain covered acute and convalescent phases.

The assay was immunoSEQ multiplex PCR, and TCRdb's table has in-frame clones only and misses some. In the table there are about 200,000 clones, 80% to 90% of which are singletons. This chain links TRBV9 with TRBJ1-2, with 7 bases lining up with TRBD1. This clonotype originated in a woman of 80 years or more with acute or convalescent COVID-19. Sequenced input: peripheral blood. The CDR3 DNA sequence: TGTGCCAGCAGCGCCGACAGGGCGTACTATGGCTACACCTTC. It specifies CASSADRAYYGYTF.